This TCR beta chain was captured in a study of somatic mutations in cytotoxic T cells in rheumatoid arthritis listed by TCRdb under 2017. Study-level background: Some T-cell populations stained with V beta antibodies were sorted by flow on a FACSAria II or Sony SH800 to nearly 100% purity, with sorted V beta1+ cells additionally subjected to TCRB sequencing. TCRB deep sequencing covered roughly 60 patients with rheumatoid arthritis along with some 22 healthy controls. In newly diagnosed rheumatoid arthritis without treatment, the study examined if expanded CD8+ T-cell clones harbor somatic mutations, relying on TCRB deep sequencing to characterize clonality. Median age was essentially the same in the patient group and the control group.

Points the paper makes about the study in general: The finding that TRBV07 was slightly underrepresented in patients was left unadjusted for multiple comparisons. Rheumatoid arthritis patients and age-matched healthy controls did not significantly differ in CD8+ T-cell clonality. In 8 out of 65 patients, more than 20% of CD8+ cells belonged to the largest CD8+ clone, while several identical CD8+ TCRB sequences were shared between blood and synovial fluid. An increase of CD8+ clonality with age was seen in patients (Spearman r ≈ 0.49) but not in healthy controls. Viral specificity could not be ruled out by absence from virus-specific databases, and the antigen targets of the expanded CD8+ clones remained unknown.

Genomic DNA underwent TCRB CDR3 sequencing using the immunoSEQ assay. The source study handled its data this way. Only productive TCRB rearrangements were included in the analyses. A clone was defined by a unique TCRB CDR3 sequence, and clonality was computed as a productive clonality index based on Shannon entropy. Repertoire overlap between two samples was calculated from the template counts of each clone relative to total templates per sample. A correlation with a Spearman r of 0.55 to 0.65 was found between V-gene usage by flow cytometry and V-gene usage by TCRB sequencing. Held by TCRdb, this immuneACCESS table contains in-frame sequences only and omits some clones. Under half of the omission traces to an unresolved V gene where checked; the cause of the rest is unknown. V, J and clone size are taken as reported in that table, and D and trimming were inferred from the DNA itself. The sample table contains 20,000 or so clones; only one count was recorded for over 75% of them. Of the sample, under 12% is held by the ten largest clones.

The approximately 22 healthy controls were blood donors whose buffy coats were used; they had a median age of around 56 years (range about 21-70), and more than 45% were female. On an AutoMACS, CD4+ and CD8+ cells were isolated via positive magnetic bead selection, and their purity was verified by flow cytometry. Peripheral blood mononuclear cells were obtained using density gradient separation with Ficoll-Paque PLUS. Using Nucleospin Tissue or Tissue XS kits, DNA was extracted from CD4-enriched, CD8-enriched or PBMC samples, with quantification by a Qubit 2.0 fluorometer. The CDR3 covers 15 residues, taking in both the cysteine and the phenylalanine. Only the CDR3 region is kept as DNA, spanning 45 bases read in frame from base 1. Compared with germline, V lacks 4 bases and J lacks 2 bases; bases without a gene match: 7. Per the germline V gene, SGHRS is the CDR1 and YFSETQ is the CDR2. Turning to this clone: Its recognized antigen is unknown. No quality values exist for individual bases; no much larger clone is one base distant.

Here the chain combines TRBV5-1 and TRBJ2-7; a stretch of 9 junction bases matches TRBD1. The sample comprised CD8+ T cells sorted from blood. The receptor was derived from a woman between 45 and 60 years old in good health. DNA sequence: TGCGCCAGCAGCCCAGGGACAGGGCTTCCCTACGAGCAGTACTTC. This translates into CASSPGTGLPYEQYF.